The 4 T cell receptor beta chains reported below all come from one sample, sequenced in a study of T cells in Graves' hyperthyroidism and ophthalmopathy. RNA transcripts were the template for amplifying TCR beta CDR3 regions. First-round RT-PCR of the TCR CDR3 relied on the HTBI primer set. One entry per CDR3 protein results from TCRdb running MiXCR on the multiplex PCR reads. The sample shows about 360,000 distinct CDR3 sequences, about 19% of them seen only once. The sequencing sample was made of blood. Source of these receptors: a woman under 30 with Graves' hyperthyroidism.

In this sample, this clonotype turned up many times. The chain combines TRBV5-1 with TRBJ1-1; D remains ambiguous. Germline V gene sequence: CDR1 SGHRS, CDR2 YFSETQ. This CDR3 comprises 15 residues. Trimming removed 2 bases from V and 0 bases from J, with 11 bases in between. This chain's CDR3 is CASSLETLMNTEAFF. The CDR3 DNA reads TGCGCCAGCAGCTTAGAGACACTCATGAACACTGAAGCTTTCTTT.

The sample holds one count of this clonotype. CDR3: CASSYSVDQPQHF. The CDR3 DNA follows: TGTGCCAGCAGTTACTCTGTGGATCAGCCCCAGCATTTT. J is TRBJ1-5 and V is TRBV6-5; no firm D call. This CDR3 spans 13 amino acids. V was shortened by 0 bases and J by 5 bases, with 5 bases between the two germline ends. The germline gives CDR1 MNHEY, CDR2 SVGAGI.

This clonotype has a count of ten or more. The rearrangement joins TRBV3-1 to TRBJ2-5; 11 bases align to TRBD2. With V trimmed by 5 bases and J by 5 bases, 10 bases remained unmatched. The CDR3 consists of 16 residues. The germline V gene encodes CDR1 LGHDT and CDR2 YNNKEL (reference sequence). CDR3 amino acids: CASSSEDSGGEETQYF. As DNA, the CDR3 is TGTGCCAGCAGCTCAGAAGATAGCGGGGGGGAGGAGACCCAGTACTTC.

This clonotype was detected ten times or more. V is TRBV19 and J is TRBJ1-2; TRBD1 agrees at 7 bases. With V trimmed by 10 bases and J by 2 bases, 7 bases remained unmatched. The CDR3 covers 13 residues. Germline CDR1 LNHDA, CDR2 SQIVND (reference sequence). CDR3 in DNA: TGTGCCACTAACAGGGGTGTCAACTATGGCTACACCTTC. The encoded protein is CATNRGVNYGYTF.